What follows are 29 T cell receptor beta chains derived from one specimen sequenced in a study of T cell repertoires in cytomegalovirus infection. Each CDR3 protein is one row after TCRdb ran MiXCR on the reads. The data contain fewer than 1,000,000 distinct CDR3 sequences, about a third of them singletons. Their specific antigens are unknown. This specimen consisted of cultured CD8+ T cells from PBMCs, obtained from culture after CMV antigen stimulation. These receptors all stem from a human donor in good health (CMV status not recorded). Some clones in this sample may be carry-over from other donors' samples.

The chain combines TRBV20-1 with TRBJ2-1; 8 positions agree with TRBD2. Per the germline V gene, CDR1 is DFQATT and CDR2 is SNEGSKA (reference sequence). Trimming removed 0 bases from V and 8 bases from J; junction bases left unmatched: 6. The CDR3 sequence is 14 residues long. In nucleotides, the CDR3 is TGCAGTGCTAGAGATGCGGGACTAGAGGATGAGCAGTTCTTC. Its translation is CSARDAGLEDEQFF.

For the CDR3, the DNA is TGTGCCAGCAGTTTGGCACGGGCCGGGGGCTACACCTTC. Translated: CASSLARAGGYTF. The V call is TRBV27, the J call TRBJ1-2; D call uncertain. Germline CDR1 MNHEY, CDR2 SMNVEV (reference sequence). This CDR3 is built from 13 residues. With 3 bases removed from V and 8 bases from J, the gap between germline ends came to 13 bases.

This chain joins TRBV25-1 and TRBJ2-7; tentative D call: TRBD1 (6 bases). Germline V lookup: CDR1 MGHDK, CDR2 SYGVNS. V lost 8 bases and J 1 base, leaving 15 bases between the germline ends. This CDR3 spans 14 amino acids. DNA for the CDR3: TGTGCCAGCGCCGGGCAGGGGCCATCCTACGAGCAGTACTTC. This gives the protein CASAGQGPSYEQYF.

This rearrangement joins TRBV12-3 or TRBV12-4 to TRBJ2-5; possibly TRBD2 for D (5 bases). The CDR3 length is 15 residues. Trimming stripped 3 bases from V and 5 bases from J, with 16 bases between. The DNA of the CDR3 is TGTGCCAGCAGTTTCCTTCCAGGTCCTAGCGAGACCCAGTACTTC. It translates to CASSFLPGPSETQYF.

This clonotype was counted at least ten times. The CDR3 nucleotides read TGTGCCAGCAGCTTAAGTGGAGCCTACCCAACTAACTATGGCTACACCTTC. Its translation is CASSLSGAYPTNYGYTF. The chain links TRBV7-8 to TRBJ1-2; unclear D gene. CDR1 and CDR2 (germline): SGHVS, FQNEAQ. The ends were cut back, 2 bases at V and 0 bases at J, with 16 bases in the middle. This CDR3 contains 17 residues.

The gene calls are TRBV3-1 and TRBJ2-7; no firm D call. In germline, CDR1 is LGHDT, CDR2 YNNKEL (reference sequence). Deletions cut 8 bases from V and 2 bases from J, with 10 bases between. The CDR3 is made up of 12 amino acids. The CDR3 DNA reads TGTGCCAGCCTCGGATCCACCTACGAGCAGTACTTC. Translating gives CASLGSTYEQYF.

This sequence joins TRBV11-2 and TRBJ2-7; 7 bases line up with TRBD1. V shed 4 bases and J 4 bases; nucleotides not matched to a gene: 10. Germline V lookup: CDR1 SGHAT, CDR2 FQNNGV. This CDR3 has 15 residues. CDR3 sequence reads: CASSSSYRDSYEQYF. The CDR3 region has the DNA TGTGCCAGCAGCTCGTCCTACCGGGACAGTTACGAGCAGTACTTC.

This clonotype has only a few counts. The chain combines TRBV4-3 with TRBJ2-4; 10 bases align to TRBD2. Germline V gene data show CDR1 as LGHNA and CDR2 as YSLEER. CDR3 length: 18 residues. V lost 0 bases, J lost 9 bases, and 14 bases stayed unmatched. CDR3 amino acids: CASSQDVPSGGPWSIQYF. In DNA, the CDR3 is TGCGCCAGCAGCCAAGATGTGCCTAGCGGGGGACCTTGGAGCATTCAGTACTTC.

V usage is TRBV2 and J usage is TRBJ2-7; D gene ambiguous. From germline, CDR1 is SNHLY and CDR2 FYNNEI. Trimming took off 2 bases at V and 3 bases at J, with 8 bases between the two ends. CDR3 length: 13 amino acids. The DNA for the CDR3 is TGTGCCAGCAGTGAAAGCCAGGACTACGAGCAGTACGTC. Encoded protein: CASSESQDYEQYV.

This chain links TRBV5-1 with TRBJ2-3; TRBD2 matches at 13 bases. Germline assignment: CDR1 SGHRS and CDR2 YFSETQ. Trimming removed 4 bases from V and 3 bases from J; junction bases left unmatched: 14. CDR3 length: 19 residues. This CDR3 reads CASSPGLAGWLDGTDTQYF. The CDR3 region has the DNA TGCGCCAGCAGCCCGGGACTAGCGGGGTGGCTAGATGGAACAGATACGCAGTATTTT. The whole variable domain, filled in from reference TRBV5-1 and TRBJ2-3, reads KAGVTQTPRYLIKTRGQQVTLSCSPISGHRSVSWYQQTPGQGLQFLFEYFSETQRNKGNFPGRFSGRQFSNSRSEMNVSTLELGDSALYLCASSPGLAGWLDGTDTQYFGPGTRLTVL.

This clonotype was observed a few times. The chain carries TRBV6-2 or TRBV6-3 and TRBJ2-7, with D hard to call. CDR3 length: 13 amino acids. V dropped 3 bases and J dropped 10 bases, with 16 bases sitting between them. The germline CDR1 and CDR2 sequences are MNHEY and SVGEGT. CDR3 coding DNA: TGTGCCAGCAGTTATGGAATAGCCAATCAACAGTACTTC. It encodes CASSYGIANQQYF.

This clonotype came up a few times. V usage is TRBV5-6 and J usage is TRBJ1-3; 11 bases agree with TRBD1. Losses at the gene ends were 3 bases for V and 5 bases for J; bases not matched to a gene: 4. CDR3 length equals 15 residues. Germline V gene sequence: CDR1 SGHDT, CDR2 YYEEEE. This chain's CDR3 is CASSSGQGGRNTIYF. For the CDR3, the DNA is TGTGCCAGCAGCTCGGGACAGGGGGGAAGAAACACCATATATTTT.

This clonotype has a handful of counts. The chain couples TRBV4-1 to TRBJ2-7, with TRBD1 matching 8 bases. V shed 4 bases and J 2 bases; nucleotides not matched to a gene: 7. Germline CDR1 is MGHRA and CDR2 is YSYEKL. The CDR3 consists of 15 residues. In DNA form, the CDR3 reads TGCGCCAGCAGCCTTGAAAGGACAGGGACCTACGAGCAGTACTTC. Translated, it gives CASSLERTGTYEQYF.

The chain carries TRBV7-6 and TRBJ2-5, with 8 bases identical to TRBD2. The CDR3 length is 16 residues. CDR1 and CDR2 (germline): SGHVS, FNYEAQ. Trimming at V came to 5 bases and at J to 7 bases, leaving 15 bases not matched to a gene. CDR3 sequence reads: CASSPEGSGGLWTQYF. The CDR3 coding sequence is TGTGCCAGCAGCCCAGAAGGGAGCGGGGGTCTGTGGACCCAGTACTTC.

This chain connects TRBV6-2 or TRBV6-3 to TRBJ1-2, with D unclear. This CDR3 is built from 15 residues. Germline V gives CDR1 MNHEY, CDR2 SVGEGT. V lost 0 bases and J 3 bases, leaving 11 bases between the germline ends. Here the CDR3 reads CASSYSIPEDYGYTF. The CDR3 region has the DNA TGTGCCAGCAGTTACTCTATCCCCGAGGACTATGGCTACACCTTC.

The V gene is TRBV20-1, the J gene TRBJ2-1, with D hard to call. The CDR3 loop spans 12 amino acids. Trimming shortened V by 8 bases and J by 3 bases, and 11 bases separated the two germline ends. CDR1 is DFQATT and CDR2 is SNEGSKA in the germline V gene (reference sequence). The CDR3 loop reads CSNLEYYNEQFF. For the CDR3, the DNA is TGCAGTAATCTGGAGTACTACAATGAGCAGTTCTTC.

This clonotype showed up just a few times. The chain couples TRBV7-9 to TRBJ2-2; no clear D. The CDR3 consists of 16 residues. Trimming stripped 5 bases from V and 0 bases from J, with 13 bases between. Germline V lookup: CDR1 SEHNR, CDR2 FQNEAQ (reference sequence). DNA for the CDR3: TGTGCCAGCAGCCCTCGAAGGGTAACGAACACCGGGGAGCTGTTTTTT. As protein: CASSPRRVTNTGELFF.

The V gene is TRBV6-6, the J gene TRBJ1-5; D is ambiguous. Trimming pared 7 bases from V and 1 base from J, leaving 11 bases between. CDR3 length: 14 amino acids. CDR1 and CDR2 (germline): MNHNY, SVGAGI (reference sequence). CDR3 in amino acids: CASTRAASNQPQHF. CDR3 bases: TGTGCCAGCACCCGGGCAGCGAGCAATCAGCCCCAGCATTTT.

The J gene is TRBJ2-1, the V gene TRBV6-6, with 8 bases fitting TRBD2. V dropped 0 bases and J dropped 4; count of bases not matched to a gene: 8. The germline V gene has CDR1 MNHNY and CDR2 SVGAGI (reference sequence). CDR3 length equals 17 residues. CDR3 DNA: TGTGCCAGCAGTTACTCACTCTACACGGGGGGGTACAATGAGCAGTTCTTC. Its protein product is CASSYSLYTGGYNEQFF.

CDR3 DNA sequence: TGCAGTGCTATCGGGACAGGGAGGGAAGATAGTAAGTTCACAGATACGCAGTATTTT. This translates into CSAIGTGREDSKFTDTQYF. V and J are TRBV20-1 and TRBJ2-3; 9 nucleotides align to TRBD1. The CDR3 spans 19 residues. The germline CDR1 and CDR2 sequences are DFQATT and SNEGSKA (reference sequence). The V segment lost 4 bases and the J segment 2 bases; nucleotides outside the gene matches: 19.

Points on this clonotype: A much larger clonotype is one base distant, so this may be a read error. This rearrangement joins TRBV7-2 to TRBJ2-2; D tentatively reads TRBD1 or TRBD2 (5 bases each). Germline-derived CDR1 and CDR2 are SGHTA and FQGNSA. The CDR3 spans 12 residues. The CDR3 protein is CANSRGAGELFF. The CDR3 coding sequence is TGTGCCAACAGCCGAGGGGCCGGGGAGCTGTTTTTT.

There are a few counts of this clonotype. V usage is TRBV10-2 and J usage is TRBJ1-5; no clear D gene. The CDR3 runs to 15 residues. The V and J ends lost 0 bases and 6 bases respectively, with 12 bases between them. Germline CDR1 WSHSY, CDR2 SAAADI. For the CDR3, the DNA is TGCGCCAGCAGTGAGTCGAAGGCAGAGGGTCAGCCCCAGCATTTT. As protein: CASSESKAEGQPQHF.

As DNA, the CDR3 is TGTGCCAGCAGTCCGGGACAGGGGGTGTCTGGAAACACCATATATTTT. Its translation: CASSPGQGVSGNTIYF. The chain couples TRBV6-5 to TRBJ1-3; 11 bases align to TRBD1. Trimming took 5 bases from V and 1 from J; bases not matched to a gene: 4. CDR1 and CDR2 from the germline V gene are MNHEY and SVGAGI. This CDR3 has 16 residues.

J is TRBJ1-1 and V is TRBV6-5, with a possible D match to TRBD1 (6 bases). Trimming took 2 bases from V and 1 from J, leaving 11 bases between them. The CDR3 is made up of 15 amino acids. The germline CDR1 and CDR2 sequences are MNHEY and SVGAGI. The CDR3 spells CASSYGGQTNTEAFF. In DNA, the CDR3 is TGTGCCAGCAGTTACGGCGGACAGACGAACACTGAAGCTTTCTTT.

This clonotype was observed a few times. V usage is TRBV3-1 and J usage is TRBJ2-2; a possible D gene is TRBD1 (5 bases). Germline V CDR1 and CDR2: LGHDT, YNNKEL (reference sequence). The CDR3 consists of 15 residues. With 2 bases removed from V and 4 bases from J, the gap between germline ends came to 11 bases. The CDR3, as DNA: TGTGCCAGCAGCCAACCGAGACAGTTCACCGGGGAGCTGTTTTTT. It codes for CASSQPRQFTGELFF.

Worth noting for this clonotype: One end of the junction fails to match germline, which may point to a read error. The chain employs TRBV6-5 and TRBJ2-5; weak D call: TRBD2 (5 bases). This CDR3 spans 12 amino acids. Germline V gives CDR1 MNHEY, CDR2 SVGAGI. DNA of the CDR3: TGTGTCAGCATCGGGGTCCAAGAGACCCAGTACTTC. Translating it yields CVSIGVQETQYF.

Of note for this clonotype: One base away lies a much larger clone, so this may be a sequencing read error. V is TRBV12-5 and J is TRBJ1-5, with D hard to call. The length of the CDR3 is 16 residues. Per germline, CDR1 LGHNT and CDR2 FRNRAP. This CDR3 reads CASGFVTDLSNKPQHF. The CDR3 nucleotides are TGTGCTAGTGGTTTCGTGACCGATCTGAGCAATAAGCCCCAGCATTTT.

V gene TRBV10-3 combines with J gene TRBJ2-2; D may match TRBD1 or TRBD2 (5 bases each). V lost 2 bases and J lost 1, with 8 bases in between. The CDR3 covers 15 residues. Germline-derived CDR1 and CDR2 are ENHRY and SYGVKD. The CDR3 DNA reads TGTGCCATCAGTGAGCGAGGGGAGAACACCGGGGAGCTGTTTTTT. Its protein is CAISERGENTGELFF.

The genes are TRBV20-1 and TRBJ1-2; D is unresolved. Germline CDR1 DFQATT, CDR2 SNEGSKA (reference sequence). V was pared by 5 bases and J by 2 bases, with 9 bases between. The CDR3 consists of 12 residues. As DNA, the CDR3 is TGCAGTGCTGGACCGTCAAACTATGGCTACACCTTC. Amino acid sequence: CSAGPSNYGYTF.